This T cell receptor beta chain was identified in a study of T cells expressing NK-cell markers. Study details: The eight sequenced donors comprised seven who were HCMV-seropositive and one who was seronegative. Broader study findings: There were a handful of donors in whom these clonotypes also led the CD3+CD56-NKG2C+ fraction.

Researchers built TCR beta cDNA using 5'RACE template switching with UMIs. TCRdb re-called the 5' RACE reads and catalogs CDR3 proteins one per entry, DNA excluded. In all, the sample yields 7,500 to 8,000 distinct CDR3 sequences. Germline V lookup: CDR1 SQVTM, CDR2 ANQGSEA. This CDR3 region has 14 residues. In terms of frequency, this clonotype is medium-sized. Its target is unknown. J is TRBJ2-5 and V is TRBV29-1; TCRdb reports TRBD2, a call that lacks DNA to check it against. This clonotype originated in a man between 18 and 29 years old in good health. Material: blood T cells: a sorted CD56 or NKG2C T cell subset, CD4+ or CD8+ T cells, or bulk PBMC T cells (not recorded which). The CDR3 loop is CSSGKGGPAETQYF.